The source of this T cell receptor beta chain is a study of Tregs in tolerant kidney transplant recipients. Profiled with immunoSEQ multiplex PCR; TCRdb holds only in-frame clones, not every one. This table holds 200,000 to 300,000 clones, about 80% found once. The V gene's germline CDR1 is MNHEY and CDR2 SVGAGI. CDR3 length equals 13 residues. V was cut by 2 bases and J by 7 bases, with 9 bases left in between. The V and J genes are TRBV6-5 and TRBJ1-5; D gene uncertain. The sample was CD4+ T cells from blood. This TCR came from a human donor in good health. CDR3 residues: CASSYKFSQPQHF. CDR3 coding DNA: TGTGCCAGCAGTTACAAGTTCTCCCAGCCCCAGCATTTT.